The 14 T cell receptor beta chains below were found in one sample sequenced in a study of control samples from healthy donors and cancer patients. Profiled with immunoSEQ multiplex PCR; TCRdb holds only in-frame clones, not every one. The table records roughly 84,000 clones, about nine tenths of them present only once. Sequencing used blood. The receptors here all came from a man aged 45-60 years in good health.

This clone appeared once. The chain uses TRBV6-5 and TRBJ1-1; D is ambiguous. Trimming stripped 6 bases from V and 10 bases from J, with 18 bases between. CDR1 and CDR2 (germline): MNHEY, SVGAGI. The CDR3 contains 13 residues. CDR3 sequence: CASSNAGSYRAFF. The CDR3 DNA is TGTGCCAGCAGCAACGCGGGATCCTATCGAGCTTTCTTT.

The chain uses TRBV12-5 and TRBJ1-2; D ambiguous. CDR1 and CDR2 from the germline V gene are LGHNT and FRNRAP. V shed 7 bases and J shed 5 bases, with 11 bases lying between them. This CDR3 comprises 12 residues. CDR3 protein: CASALDTYGYTF. CDR3 in DNA: TGTGCTAGTGCTCTAGACACGTATGGCTACACCTTC. Full variable domain (outside the CDR3, taken from reference TRBV12-5 and TRBJ1-2): DARVTQTPRHKVTEMGQEVTMRCQPILGHNTVFWYRQTMMQGLELLAYFRNRAPLDDSGMPKDRFSAEMPDATLATLKIQPSEPRDSAVYFCASALDTYGYTFGSGTRLTVV.

The chain carries TRBV7-2 and TRBJ2-5; D gene uncertain. Trimming left V 3 bases short and J 5 bases short, with 10 bases between. This CDR3 has 13 residues. Germline values: CDR1 SGHTA, CDR2 FQGNSA. CDR3 sequence reads: CASSFNSGETQYF. The CDR3 DNA follows: TGTGCCAGCAGCTTCAACAGTGGGGAGACCCAGTACTTC.

The gene calls are TRBV3-1 (or the pseudogene TRBV3-2) and TRBJ1-3; tentatively, D is TRBD1 (5 bases). V was cut by 0 bases and J by 5 bases, with 20 bases left in between. The length of the CDR3 is 18 residues. Per germline, CDR1 LGHDT and CDR2 YNNKEL (reference sequence). CDR3 sequence (DNA): TGTGCCAGCAGCCAAGATCCCCCGGGGCTATTCTTTCGAAACACCATATATTTT. It translates to CASSQDPPGLFFRNTIYF.

The chain joins TRBV2 to TRBJ1-2, with TRBD1 as a possible D gene (6 bases). This CDR3 region has 14 residues. V was cut by 4 bases and J by 8 bases, with 17 bases left in between. Germline V gene data show CDR1 as SNHLY and CDR2 as FYNNEI. The CDR3 bases are TGTGCCAGCAGTGGGGTAAGGGGGGCCGGCGGCTACACCTTC. Residues: CASSGVRGAGGYTF. Full variable domain (remainder filled in from reference TRBV2 and TRBJ1-2): EPEVTQTPSHQVTQMGQEVILRCVPISNHLYFYWYRQILGQKVEFLVSFYNNEISEKSEIFDDQFSVERPDGSNFTLKIRSTKLEDSAMYFCASSGVRGAGGYTFGSGTRLTVV.

This chain links TRBV7-9 with TRBJ1-2, with D unclear. The V gene lost 5 bases and the J gene lost 6 bases, with 16 bases spanning the gap. Germline loops: CDR1 SEHNR, CDR2 FQNEAQ (reference sequence). CDR3 length equals 14 residues. CDR3 nucleotide sequence: TGTGCCAGCAGCACAACACAGTCCACACATGGCTACACCTTC. Translation: CASSTTQSTHGYTF.

The chain joins TRBV2 to TRBJ2-2; unclear D gene. V was pared by 7 bases and J by 0 bases, with 9 bases between. From germline, CDR1 is SNHLY and CDR2 FYNNEI. The length of the CDR3 is 14 residues. This CDR3 is CASNPGSNTGELFF. The DNA for the CDR3 is TGTGCCAGCAACCCGGGCTCGAACACCGGGGAGCTGTTTTTT.

V usage is TRBV5-1 and J usage is TRBJ1-1; TRBD1 might be the D (6 bases). CDR1 is SGHRS, CDR2 YFSETQ, per germline. CDR3 length: 13 amino acids. The ends were cut back, 5 bases at V and 7 bases at J, with 15 bases in the middle. For the CDR3, the DNA is TGCGCCAGCAGTTTACAGGGATCGGGTGAAGCTTTCTTT. Translation gives CASSLQGSGEAFF.

CDR3 bases: TGTGCCAGCTCACATCCGGGAGCGTCACCCCGCGGGGAGCTGTTTTTT. Amino acids: CASSHPGASPRGELFF. The genes are TRBV18 and TRBJ2-2; tentative D call: TRBD2 (6 bases). The V gene lost 4 bases and the J gene lost 7 bases, with 19 bases spanning the gap. Germline CDR1 KGHSH, CDR2 LQKENI. CDR3 length: 16 residues.

Written as DNA, the CDR3 is TGTGCCACCAGCAGCCCCGGGCAGATGAACACTGAAGCTTTCTTT. Its translation: CATSSPGQMNTEAFF. The chain is built from TRBV15 and TRBJ1-1, with D unclear. Germline CDR1 reads LNHNV; CDR2 reads YYDKDF (reference sequence). V gave up 3 bases and J gave up 0 bases, with 11 bases separating them. The CDR3 consists of 15 residues.

This chain joins TRBV7-9 and TRBJ1-1; D not certain. Trimming shortened V by 4 bases and J by 1 base, and 13 bases separated the two germline ends. CDR1 is SEHNR, CDR2 FQNEAQ, per germline (reference sequence). The CDR3 is made up of 15 amino acids. CDR3 loop: CASSYTVGRNTEAFF. Written as DNA, the CDR3 is TGTGCCAGCAGCTACACCGTCGGTAGGAACACTGAAGCTTTCTTT.

The J gene is TRBJ2-1, the V gene TRBV5-1, with 13 bases fitting TRBD2. The CDR3 is 16 residues long. The ends lost 1 base at V and 6 bases at J; junction bases unmatched: 4. CDR1 and CDR2 from the germline V gene are SGHRS and YFSETQ. In DNA form, the CDR3 reads TGCGCCAGCAGCTTGACACTAGCGGGGGGGCTCAATGAGCAGTTCTTC. As protein: CASSLTLAGGLNEQFF.

This clone appeared a single time. This chain connects TRBV5-1 to TRBJ1-1; weak D call: TRBD1 (6 bases). Trimming left V 0 bases short and J 2 bases short, with 17 bases between. This CDR3 has 17 residues. Germline-derived CDR1 and CDR2 are SGHRS and YFSETQ. The CDR3 spells CASSLDSRGGSNTEAFF. DNA of the CDR3: TGCGCCAGCAGCTTGGATAGCAGGGGAGGGAGTAACACTGAAGCTTTCTTT.

The chain couples TRBV18 to TRBJ1-1, with D tentatively TRBD1 (5 bases). Trimming removed 3 bases from V and 4 bases from J, with 12 bases in between. Germline loops: CDR1 KGHSH, CDR2 LQKENI. This CDR3 is 14 amino acids long. CDR3 sequence reads: CASSPRDGPTEAFF. The CDR3 DNA follows: TGTGCCAGCTCACCCAGGGACGGCCCCACTGAAGCTTTCTTT. The full variable domain, rest sourced from reference TRBV18 and TRBJ1-1, is NAGVMQNPRHLVRRRGQEARLRCSPMKGHSHVYWYRQLPEEGLKFMVYLQKENIIDESGMPKERFSAEFPKEGPSILRIQQVVRGDSAAYFCASSPRDGPTEAFFGQGTRLTVV.